These 25 T cell receptor beta chains came from one sample sequenced in a study of beta chain features in type 1 diabetes. Study-wide points: Shorter TCRB CDR3s, moderately but significantly so, marked every one of the four CD4+ subsets in Type 1 diabetes patients.

What was sequenced were expressed TCRB transcripts, since all of the isolated RNA had been reverse transcribed. Sequencing used immunoSEQ multiplex PCR; TCRdb keeps in-frame clones, though not all of them. The sample lists about 650,000 clones, 9.5% to 15% seen once, with around 0.12% in the top ten. No antigen has been assigned to these receptors. Sequenced: naive CD4+ T cells from blood. These receptors originate from a man aged 25-45 years with type 1 diabetes.

This clone was observed a few times. V is TRBV11-2 and J is TRBJ2-5, with D possibly matching TRBD2 (6 bases). Trimming removed 4 bases at V and 4 bases at J, with 13 bases between. Germline loops: CDR1 SGHAT, CDR2 FQNNGV. The CDR3 length is 14 residues. The CDR3 region has the DNA TGTGCCAGCAGCTCTCGACTAGGCCTAGAGACCCAGTACTTC. This gives the protein CASSSRLGLETQYF.

This clone appeared a few times. The chain recombines TRBV28 with TRBJ1-2, with a weak D call TRBD1 (5 bases). The CDR3 length is 15 residues. Germline CDR1 and CDR2: MDHEN and SYDVKM. V was clipped by 4 bases and J by 3 bases, with 15 bases between them. The CDR3 protein is CASSSSRTLHYGYTF. In nucleotides, the CDR3 is TGTGCCAGCAGTTCCAGTCGGACACTTCACTATGGCTACACCTTC.

V usage is TRBV11-2 and J usage is TRBJ1-5, with 7 positions matching TRBD1. V gave up 3 bases and J gave up 0 bases; unmatched junction bases: 5. The germline V gene encodes CDR1 SGHAT and CDR2 FQNNGV. The CDR3 sequence is 16 residues long. The CDR3 coding sequence is TGTGCCAGCAGCTTGACAGGGACTTATAGCAATCAGCCCCAGCATTTT. Its translation is CASSLTGTYSNQPQHF.

This clone was detected a few times. The chain uses TRBV28 and TRBJ1-2; weak D call: TRBD1 (6 bases). This CDR3 has 13 residues. V lost 7 bases, J lost 3 bases, and 12 bases lay in between. The germline CDR1 and CDR2 sequences are MDHEN and SYDVKM. Here the CDR3 DNA reads TGTGCCAGCACGGACAGCAAGTACTATGGCTACACCTTC. This codes for CASTDSKYYGYTF.

The sample holds a few counts of this clone. The chain couples TRBV4-3 to TRBJ2-3, with 7 bases matching TRBD2. V gave up 0 bases and J gave up 4 bases; unmatched junction bases: 19. The germline CDR1 and CDR2 sequences are LGHNA and YSLEER. The length of the CDR3 is 20 residues. CDR3 loop: CASSQEVGLSVAGGADTQYF. The DNA for the CDR3 is TGCGCCAGCAGCCAAGAAGTAGGCCTTAGTGTAGCGGGCGGGGCAGATACGCAGTATTTT.

J is TRBJ1-3 and V is TRBV30, with D perhaps matching TRBD1 (5 bases). Germline V gene sequence: CDR1 GTSNPN, CDR2 SVGIG (reference sequence). Trimming pared 5 bases from V and 0 bases from J, leaving 11 bases between. This CDR3 has 14 amino acids. In nucleotides, the CDR3 is TGTGCCTGGGGCCAGGGTGGCTCTGGAAACACCATATATTTT. It yields the protein CAWGQGGSGNTIYF. Combining the CDR3 with reference TRBV30 and TRBJ1-3 gives the whole variable domain SQTIHQWPATLVQPVGSPLSLECTVEGTSNPNLYWYRQAAGRGLQLLFYSVGIGQISSEVPQNLSASRPQDRQFILSSKKLLLSDSGFYLCAWGQGGSGNTIYFGEGSWLTVV.

The chain employs TRBV6-5 and TRBJ1-2; D remains unclear. The germline V gene encodes CDR1 MNHEY and CDR2 SVGAGI. The length of the CDR3 is 13 residues. Trimming removed 6 bases at V and 2 bases at J, with 10 bases between. CDR3 in DNA: TGTGCCAGCAGCATCGACGGGAACTATGGCTACACCTTC. It specifies CASSIDGNYGYTF.

The chain links TRBV7-2 to TRBJ2-1, with D possibly being TRBD2 (5 bases). Deletions cut 2 bases from V and 3 bases from J, with 11 bases between. The CDR3 sequence is 15 residues long. The germline V gene encodes CDR1 SGHTA and CDR2 FQGNSA. The CDR3 reads CASSLSSGSYNEQFF. CDR3 nucleotides: TGTGCCAGCAGCTTAAGTTCGGGGAGCTACAATGAGCAGTTCTTC. The full variable domain, with the rest looked up from reference TRBV7-2 and TRBJ2-1, is GAGVSQSPSNKVTEKGKDVELRCDPISGHTALYWYRQSLGQGLEFLIYFQGNSAPDKSGLPSDRFSAERTGGSVSTLTIQRTQQEDSAVYLCASSLSSGSYNEQFFGPGTRLTVL.

This chain joins TRBV7-2 and TRBJ1-5, with 8 positions matching TRBD1. Germline assignment: CDR1 SGHTA and CDR2 FQGNSA. The junction had 9 bases not matched to a gene; V was cut back by 5 bases and J by 6 bases. The CDR3 length is 15 residues. The CDR3 protein is CASSPRTGIGQPQHF. CDR3 in DNA: TGTGCCAGCAGCCCACGGACAGGGATAGGTCAGCCCCAGCATTTT.

The chain carries TRBV19 and TRBJ2-2; D is unresolved. V was trimmed by 2 bases and J by 4 bases, leaving 5 bases between them. The CDR3 is made up of 13 amino acids. CDR1 is LNHDA and CDR2 is SQIVND in the germline V gene (reference sequence). The CDR3, as DNA: TGTGCCAGTAGTATACAGGTCACCGGGGAGCTGTTTTTT. Translating it yields CASSIQVTGELFF.

This clone was counted only a few times. The genes are TRBV7-8 and TRBJ2-1; TRBD1 agrees at 7 bases. There are 14 residues in the CDR3. Germline V gives CDR1 SGHVS, CDR2 FQNEAQ. J gave up 2 bases and V 4 bases, and 2 bases lay outside the gene matches. For the CDR3, the DNA is TGTGCCAGCAGCTATACAGGGGCCTACAATGAGCAGTTCTTC. Amino acid sequence: CASSYTGAYNEQFF.

This rearrangement joins TRBV30 to TRBJ2-2; 10 positions match TRBD1. Looked up from germline, CDR1 is GTSNPN and CDR2 is SVGIG (reference sequence). CDR3 length: 15 amino acids. The V and J ends lost 3 bases and 4 bases, in that order; junction bases with no gene match: 5. Here the CDR3 reads CAWSTRDRGTGELFF. DNA of the CDR3: TGTGCCTGGAGCACCCGGGACAGGGGCACCGGGGAGCTGTTTTTT.

As DNA, the CDR3 is TGTGCCTGGAGTGGGATAGCGGATAACTCCTACAATGAGCAGTTCTTC. Translated, it gives CAWSGIADNSYNEQFF. The chain joins TRBV30 to TRBJ2-1; D might be TRBD2 (6 bases). The V gene lost 1 base and the J gene lost 0 bases, with 13 bases spanning the gap. CDR3 length equals 16 residues. Germline V gene data show CDR1 as GTSNPN and CDR2 as SVGIG (reference sequence).

This clone appeared a few times. The rearrangement uses TRBV4-3 and TRBJ2-3; D might be TRBD2 (7 bases). The CDR3 extends over 16 amino acids. Germline lookup yields CDR1 LGHNA and CDR2 YSLEER. With 0 bases removed from V and 2 bases from J, the gap between germline ends came to 12 bases. The CDR3 DNA reads TGCGCCAGCAGCCAAGAGGGGGCGGGGGACACAGATACGCAGTATTTT. Its protein product is CASSQEGAGDTDTQYF.

This clone has a handful of counts. The CDR3: CASSSRHRRGYGYTF. In DNA, the CDR3 is TGTGCCAGCAGTTCCCGACACCGTCGGGGCTATGGCTACACCTTC. The V and J genes are TRBV6-5 and TRBJ1-2; D unresolved. This CDR3 is 15 amino acids long. Trimming removed 4 bases at V and 4 bases at J, with 16 bases between. Germline V gene data show CDR1 as MNHEY and CDR2 as SVGAGI.

This clone was detected a few times. The V and J genes are TRBV5-1 and TRBJ2-3; TRBD1 aligns across 8 bases. V was pared by 0 bases and J by 5 bases, with 2 bases of the junction left unmatched. The germline gives CDR1 SGHRS, CDR2 YFSETQ. The CDR3 runs 14 residues. This chain's CDR3 is CASSLGQGKDTQYF. The CDR3 DNA reads as TGCGCCAGCAGCTTGGGACAGGGGAAAGATACGCAGTATTTT. The full variable domain, its missing parts supplied by reference TRBV5-1 and TRBJ2-3, is KAGVTQTPRYLIKTRGQQVTLSCSPISGHRSVSWYQQTPGQGLQFLFEYFSETQRNKGNFPGRFSGRQFSNSRSEMNVSTLELGDSALYLCASSLGQGKDTQYFGPGTRLTVL.

The chain couples TRBV4-3 to TRBJ1-2; TRBD1 aligns across 11 bases. Germline CDR1 and CDR2: LGHNA and YSLEER. Trimming cost V 4 bases and J 0 bases; bases outside gene matches: 7. The CDR3 runs 17 residues. CDR3 region: CASSLDRGLDTNYGYTF. CDR3 sequence (DNA): TGCGCCAGCAGCCTGGACAGGGGGCTCGATACTAACTATGGCTACACCTTC.

The chain carries TRBV7-2 and TRBJ2-5, with D perhaps matching TRBD2 (7 bases). In germline, CDR1 is SGHTA, CDR2 FQGNSA. V was shortened by 0 bases and J by 4 bases, with 18 bases between the two germline ends. This CDR3 comprises 17 residues. The CDR3 loop is CASSLAPMGGLGETQYF. In DNA, the CDR3 is TGTGCCAGCAGCTTAGCACCGATGGGGGGGCTAGGAGAGACCCAGTACTTC.

The rearrangement joins TRBV19 to TRBJ2-2, with no clear D. V was trimmed by 6 bases and J by 7 bases, leaving 6 bases between them. The CDR3 runs to 11 residues. The germline CDR1 and CDR2 sequences are LNHDA and SQIVND (reference sequence). The CDR3 here is CASRGFGELFF. The CDR3 DNA sequence: TGTGCCAGTAGAGGGTTCGGGGAGCTGTTTTTT.

This chain connects TRBV28 to TRBJ2-5; 12 nucleotides align to TRBD2. Trimming took 6 bases from V and 10 from J; bases not matched to a gene: 3. From germline, CDR1 is MDHEN and CDR2 SYDVKM. This CDR3 has 12 amino acids. CDR3 sequence reads: CASRPTSGGQYF. Written as DNA, the CDR3 is TGTGCCAGCAGGCCGACTAGCGGGGGCCAGTACTTC.

This chain links TRBV6-1 with TRBJ1-2; a weak D match, TRBD1 (6 bases). Deletions cut 10 bases from V and 6 bases from J, with 21 bases between. Germline V CDR1 and CDR2: MNHNS, SASEGT. The CDR3 spans 14 residues. The CDR3 DNA reads as TGTGCCACCGTGAGACAGGATGGGTTGAATGGCTACACCTTC. Translation gives CATVRQDGLNGYTF.

This rearrangement joins TRBV6-1 to TRBJ2-7, with D perhaps assigned TRBD1 or TRBD2 (5 bases each). V was shortened by 2 bases and J by 1 base, with 12 bases between the two germline ends. The CDR3 contains 15 residues. Per the germline V gene, CDR1 is MNHNS and CDR2 is SASEGT. CDR3 region: CASSEPGLGSYEQYF. The CDR3 region has the DNA TGTGCCAGCAGTGAACCGGGGCTAGGTTCCTACGAGCAGTACTTC.

This chain connects TRBV7-2 to TRBJ2-7; TRBD2 might be the D (7 bases). CDR3 length: 16 residues. The V end lost 0 bases, the J end lost 0 bases, and 12 bases lay between the germline ends. Germline values: CDR1 SGHTA, CDR2 FQGNSA. CDR3 sequence: CASSLAGGRSSYEQYF. CDR3 in DNA: TGTGCCAGCAGCTTAGCCGGGGGGCGAAGCTCCTACGAGCAGTACTTC.

A note on this clone: This sample also contains other DNA sequences that code for the same CDR3. This sequence joins TRBV7-9 and TRBJ2-4; 8 bases match TRBD1. CDR3 length: 13 amino acids. Germline assignment: CDR1 SEHNR and CDR2 FQNEAQ (reference sequence). V was clipped by 5 bases and J by 7 bases; unmatched bases: 4. CDR3 residues: CASSPGQGNIQYF. CDR3 DNA sequence: TGTGCCAGCAGCCCTGGACAGGGCAACATTCAGTACTTC.

This clone has just a few counts. The chain links TRBV19 to TRBJ2-7; possibly TRBD1 for D (5 bases). Trimming removed 3 bases at V and 0 bases at J, with 12 bases between. In germline, CDR1 is LNHDA, CDR2 SQIVND (reference sequence). CDR3 length: 15 amino acids. The CDR3 loop reads CASSMQGYSSYEQYF. The CDR3 region has the DNA TGTGCCAGTAGTATGCAGGGTTACAGCTCCTACGAGCAGTACTTC. The entire variable domain, with the rest obtained from reference TRBV19 and TRBJ2-7, is as follows: DGGITQSPKYLFRKEGQNVTLSCEQNLNHDAMYWYRQDPGQGLRLIYYSQIVNDFQKGDIAEGYSVSREKKESFPLTVTSAQKNPTAFYLCASSMQGYSSYEQYFGPGTRLTVT.